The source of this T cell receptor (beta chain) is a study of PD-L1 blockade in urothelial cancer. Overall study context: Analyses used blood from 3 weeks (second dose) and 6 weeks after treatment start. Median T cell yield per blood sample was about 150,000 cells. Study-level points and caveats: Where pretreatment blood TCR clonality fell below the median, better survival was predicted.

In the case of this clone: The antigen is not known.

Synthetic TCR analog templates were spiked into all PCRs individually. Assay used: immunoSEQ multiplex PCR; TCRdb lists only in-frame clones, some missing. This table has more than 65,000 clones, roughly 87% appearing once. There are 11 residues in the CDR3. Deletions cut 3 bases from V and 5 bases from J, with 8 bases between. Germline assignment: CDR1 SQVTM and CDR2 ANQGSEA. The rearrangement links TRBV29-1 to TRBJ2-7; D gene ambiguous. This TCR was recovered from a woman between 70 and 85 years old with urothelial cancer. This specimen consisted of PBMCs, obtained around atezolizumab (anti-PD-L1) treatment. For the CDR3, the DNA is TGCAGCGTTGAGCTGGGCCACGAGCAGTACTTC. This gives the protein CSVELGHEQYF.